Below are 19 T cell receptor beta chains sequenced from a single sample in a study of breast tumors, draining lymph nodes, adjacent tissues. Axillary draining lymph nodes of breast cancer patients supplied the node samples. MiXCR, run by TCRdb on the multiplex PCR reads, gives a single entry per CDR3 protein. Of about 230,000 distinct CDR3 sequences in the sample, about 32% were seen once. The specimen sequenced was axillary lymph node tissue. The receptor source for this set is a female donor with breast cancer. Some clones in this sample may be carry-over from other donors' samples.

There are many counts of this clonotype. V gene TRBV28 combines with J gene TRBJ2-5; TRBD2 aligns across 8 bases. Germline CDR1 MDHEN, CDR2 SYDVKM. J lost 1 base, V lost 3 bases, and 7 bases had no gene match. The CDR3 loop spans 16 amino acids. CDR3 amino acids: CASSLVAGGFQETQYF. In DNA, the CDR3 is TGTGCCAGCAGTTTGGTCGCGGGAGGCTTCCAAGAGACCCAGTACTTC.

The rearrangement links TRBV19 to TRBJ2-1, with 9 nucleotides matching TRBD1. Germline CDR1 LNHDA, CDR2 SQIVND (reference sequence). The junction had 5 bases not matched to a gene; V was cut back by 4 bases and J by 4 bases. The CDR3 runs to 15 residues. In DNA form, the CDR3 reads TGTGCCAGTAGTACGGACAGGGGCCGTTACAATGAGCAGTTCTTC. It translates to CASSTDRGRYNEQFF.

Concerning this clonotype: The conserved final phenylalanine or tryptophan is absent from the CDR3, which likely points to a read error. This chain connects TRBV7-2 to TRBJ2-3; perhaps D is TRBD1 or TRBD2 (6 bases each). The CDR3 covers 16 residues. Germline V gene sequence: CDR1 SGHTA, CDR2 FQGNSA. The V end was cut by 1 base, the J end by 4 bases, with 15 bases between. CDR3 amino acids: CASSLGGAVSPDTQYS. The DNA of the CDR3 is TGTGCCAGCAGCTTAGGGGGGGCGGTCTCCCCAGATACGCAGTATTCT.

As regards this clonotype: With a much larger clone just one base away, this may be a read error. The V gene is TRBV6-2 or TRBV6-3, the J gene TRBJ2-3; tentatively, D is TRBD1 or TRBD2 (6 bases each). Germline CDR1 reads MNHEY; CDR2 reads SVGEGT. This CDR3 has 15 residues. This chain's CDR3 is CASSYSEGVTDAQYF. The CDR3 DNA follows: TGTGCCAGCAGTTACTCGGAGGGGGTCACAGATGCGCAGTATTTT.

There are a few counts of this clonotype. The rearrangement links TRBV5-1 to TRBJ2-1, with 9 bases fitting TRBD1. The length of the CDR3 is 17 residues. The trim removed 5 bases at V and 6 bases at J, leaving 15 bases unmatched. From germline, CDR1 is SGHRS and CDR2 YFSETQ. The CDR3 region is CASRKWPGQGTSNEQFF. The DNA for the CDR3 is TGCGCCAGCAGAAAGTGGCCGGGACAGGGCACGAGCAATGAGCAGTTCTTC.

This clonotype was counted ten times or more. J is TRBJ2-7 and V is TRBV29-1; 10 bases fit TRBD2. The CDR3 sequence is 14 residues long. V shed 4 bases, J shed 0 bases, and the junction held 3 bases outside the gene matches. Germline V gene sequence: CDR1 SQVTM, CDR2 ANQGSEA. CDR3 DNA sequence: TGCAGCGTTGCAGGGACTAGCGTCTCCTACGAGCAGTACTTC. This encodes CSVAGTSVSYEQYF.

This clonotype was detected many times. The CDR3 DNA follows: TGTGCCAGCAGTTACCCATCATACTCCTACGAGCAGTACTTC. Translation: CASSYPSYSYEQYF. The V call is TRBV6-2 or TRBV6-3, the J call TRBJ2-7; no firm D call. The germline V gene encodes CDR1 MNHEY and CDR2 SVGEGT. The CDR3 consists of 14 residues. V dropped 2 bases and J dropped 0 bases, with 8 bases sitting between them.

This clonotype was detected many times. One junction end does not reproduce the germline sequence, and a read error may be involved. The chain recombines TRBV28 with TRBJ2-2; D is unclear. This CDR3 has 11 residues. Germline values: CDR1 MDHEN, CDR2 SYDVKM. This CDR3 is CASSLSGELFF. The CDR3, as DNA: TGTGCCAGCAGCTTATCCGGGGAGCTGTTTTTT.

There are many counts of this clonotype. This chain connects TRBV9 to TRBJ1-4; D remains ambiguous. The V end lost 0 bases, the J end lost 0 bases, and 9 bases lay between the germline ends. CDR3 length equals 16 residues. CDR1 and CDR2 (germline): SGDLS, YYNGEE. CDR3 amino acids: CASSVGPRATNEKLFF. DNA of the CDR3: TGTGCCAGCAGCGTAGGTCCCCGGGCAACTAATGAAAAACTGTTTTTT.

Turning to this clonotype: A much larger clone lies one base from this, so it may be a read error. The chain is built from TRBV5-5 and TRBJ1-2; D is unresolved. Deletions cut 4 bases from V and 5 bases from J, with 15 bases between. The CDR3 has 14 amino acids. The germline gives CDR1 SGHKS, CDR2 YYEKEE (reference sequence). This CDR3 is CASSPRDSGYGYTF. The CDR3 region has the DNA TGTGCCAGCAGCCCCCGGGATTCGGGGTATGGCTACACCTTC.

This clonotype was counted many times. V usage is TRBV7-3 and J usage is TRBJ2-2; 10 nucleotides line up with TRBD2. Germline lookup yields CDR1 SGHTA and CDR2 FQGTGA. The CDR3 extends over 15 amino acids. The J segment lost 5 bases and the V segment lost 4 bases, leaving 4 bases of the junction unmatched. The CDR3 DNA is TGTGCCAGCAGCTCGGGACTAGCGATTACCGGGGAGCTGTTTTTT. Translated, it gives CASSSGLAITGELFF.

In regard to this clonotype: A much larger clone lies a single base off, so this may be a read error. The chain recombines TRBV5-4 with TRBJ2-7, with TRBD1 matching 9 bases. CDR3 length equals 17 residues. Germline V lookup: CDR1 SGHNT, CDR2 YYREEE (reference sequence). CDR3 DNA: TGTGCCAGCAGCTCGAGGACAGGGGCTGGGAGCTCCTACGAGCGGTACTTC. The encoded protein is CASSSRTGAGSSYERYF.

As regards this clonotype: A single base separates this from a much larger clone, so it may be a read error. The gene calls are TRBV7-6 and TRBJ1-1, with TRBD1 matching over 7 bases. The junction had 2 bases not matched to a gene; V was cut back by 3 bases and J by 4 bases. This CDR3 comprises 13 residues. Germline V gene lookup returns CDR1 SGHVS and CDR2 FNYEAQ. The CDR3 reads CASSLRQGTEAFF. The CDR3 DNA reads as TGTGCCAGCAGCTTGAGACAGGGCACTGAAGCTTTCTTT.

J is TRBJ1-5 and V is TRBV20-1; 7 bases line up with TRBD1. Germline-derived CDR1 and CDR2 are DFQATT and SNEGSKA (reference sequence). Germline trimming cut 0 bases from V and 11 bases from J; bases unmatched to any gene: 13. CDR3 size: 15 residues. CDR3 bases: TGCAGTGCTAGAGATCTGACAGGGATCCAAGAGACCCAGCATTTT. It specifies CSARDLTGIQETQHF.

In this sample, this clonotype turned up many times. For the CDR3, the DNA is TGTGCCACGGGTAGCGGGAGGGCTTGGGATACGCAGTATTTT. Amino acids: CATGSGRAWDTQYF. This chain connects TRBV15 to TRBJ2-3; TRBD2 aligns across 11 bases. CDR1 LNHNV and CDR2 YYDKDF come from the germline V gene (reference sequence). J lost 6 bases, V lost 9 bases, and 8 bases had no gene match. The CDR3 consists of 14 residues.

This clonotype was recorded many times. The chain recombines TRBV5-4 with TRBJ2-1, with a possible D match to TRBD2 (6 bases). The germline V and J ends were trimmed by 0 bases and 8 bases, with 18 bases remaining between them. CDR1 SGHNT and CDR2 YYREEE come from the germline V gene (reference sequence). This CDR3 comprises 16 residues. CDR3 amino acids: CASSLAAAGLSYEQFF. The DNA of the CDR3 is TGTGCCAGCAGCTTGGCAGCGGCGGGACTCTCCTATGAGCAGTTCTTC.

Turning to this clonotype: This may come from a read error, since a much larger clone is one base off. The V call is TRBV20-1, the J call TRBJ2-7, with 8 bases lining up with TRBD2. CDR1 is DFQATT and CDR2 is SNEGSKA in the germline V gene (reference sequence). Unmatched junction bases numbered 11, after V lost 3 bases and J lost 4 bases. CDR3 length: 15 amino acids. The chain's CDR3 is CSASPSAGGPYEQYF. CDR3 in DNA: TGCAGTGCTAGTCCCAGTGCGGGGGGACCATACGAGCAGTACTTC.

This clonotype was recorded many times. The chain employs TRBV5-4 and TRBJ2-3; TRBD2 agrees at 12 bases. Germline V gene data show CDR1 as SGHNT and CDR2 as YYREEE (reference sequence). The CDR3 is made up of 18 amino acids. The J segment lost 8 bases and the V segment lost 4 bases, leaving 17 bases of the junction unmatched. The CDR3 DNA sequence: TGTGCCAGCAGCAGGGCACAGACTAGCGGGAGAGCGGGGGCTACGCAGTATTTT. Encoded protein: CASSRAQTSGRAGATQYF. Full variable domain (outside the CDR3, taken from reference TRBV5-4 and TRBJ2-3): ETGVTQSPTHLIKTRGQQVTLRCSSQSGHNTVSWYQQALGQGPQFIFQYYREEENGRGNFPPRFSGLQFPNYSSELNVNALELDDSALYLCASSRAQTSGRAGATQYFGPGTRLTVL.

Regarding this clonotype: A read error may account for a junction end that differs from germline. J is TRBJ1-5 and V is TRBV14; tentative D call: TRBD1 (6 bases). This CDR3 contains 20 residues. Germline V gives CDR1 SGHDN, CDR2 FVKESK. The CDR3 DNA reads TGTGCCAGCAGCAAAGAGGGCAGGGGCAGGTGGCAGGCGAGCAATCAGCCCCAGCATTTT. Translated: CASSKEGRGRWQASNQPQHF.